These 15 T cell receptor beta chains came from one sample sequenced in a study of long-term antiretroviral therapy in people with HIV. Runs used v3.0 of the immunoSEQ assay and were done at survey level. TCRdb's table, derived via immunoSEQ multiplex PCR, lists solely in-frame clones and lacks some. The profile shows fewer than 40,000 clones, approximately 85% of them singletons. This specimen consisted of unsorted PBMCs, obtained 3.1 years after starting antiretroviral therapy. The receptors come from a woman in her 50s with HIV.

The V gene is TRBV5-1, the J gene TRBJ1-3; the D gene is possibly TRBD1 (5 bases). Germline assignment: CDR1 SGHRS and CDR2 YFSETQ. V lost 6 bases, J lost 0 bases, and 25 bases lay in between. The CDR3 length is 19 residues. CDR3 loop: CASKGPQDKVASSGNTIYF. CDR3 in DNA: TGCGCCAGCAAAGGACCTCAGGACAAGGTCGCAAGCTCTGGAAACACCATATATTTT.

The chain couples TRBV7-2 to TRBJ1-2, with D possibly TRBD1 on 5 matching bases. Trimming took off 1 base at V and 5 bases at J, with 8 bases between the two ends. This CDR3 has 13 amino acids. CDR1 SGHTA and CDR2 FQGNSA come from the germline V gene. In DNA, the CDR3 is TGTGCCAGCAGCTTAGGTGGGGGGTATGGCTACACCTTC. Protein: CASSLGGGYGYTF.

This clone was picked up one time. The chain has TRBV7-2 and TRBJ2-7, with TRBD1 matching over 8 bases. The V gene end was trimmed by 5 bases and the J gene end by 4 bases; junction bases not matched to a gene: 1. CDR1 is SGHTA, CDR2 FQGNSA, per germline. The CDR3 sequence is 12 residues long. CDR3 nucleotide sequence: TGTGCCAGCAGCAACAGGGGGTACGAGCAGTACTTC. Protein sequence: CASSNRGYEQYF.

The CDR3 spells CASSLYELGAYEQYF. CDR3 DNA sequence: TGTGCCAGCAGCTTATACGAGCTGGGGGCCTACGAGCAGTACTTC. The V and J genes are TRBV11-1 and TRBJ2-7; either TRBD1 or TRBD2 may fit D (5 bases each). There are 15 residues in the CDR3. Trimming left V 2 bases short and J 2 bases short, with 13 bases between. Germline values: CDR1 SGHAT, CDR2 FQDESV (reference sequence). Looking up the rest from reference TRBV11-1 and TRBJ2-7 gives the full variable domain: EAEVAQSPRYKITEKSQAVAFWCDPISGHATLYWYRQILGQGPELLVQFQDESVVDDSQLPKDRFSAERLKGVDSTLKIQPAELGDSAMYLCASSLYELGAYEQYFGPGTRLTVT.

This chain joins TRBV4-3 and TRBJ2-1; 7 bases are shared with TRBD1. V was clipped by 4 bases and J by 0 bases; unmatched bases: 3. The germline CDR1 and CDR2 sequences are LGHNA and YSLEER. The CDR3 runs 15 residues. The CDR3 bases are TGCGCCAGCAGCCTACGACAGGGCTCCTACAATGAGCAGTTCTTC. Its translation is CASSLRQGSYNEQFF.

The V call is TRBV18, the J call TRBJ2-1; D is undetermined. Trimming took 1 base from V and 7 from J, leaving 11 bases between them. Per germline, CDR1 KGHSH and CDR2 LQKENI. CDR3 length: 14 amino acids. The DNA of the CDR3 is TGTGCCAGCTCACCACTGGCTTACTCTAATGAGCAGTTCTTC. Its translation: CASSPLAYSNEQFF.

The chain is built from TRBV18 and TRBJ1-1; D unclear. The V gene's germline CDR1 is KGHSH and CDR2 LQKENI. Trimming removed 6 bases from V and 5 bases from J, with 19 bases in between. The CDR3 extends over 15 amino acids. The CDR3 nucleotides read TGTGCCAGCTCGCCAGGTTTGGGATCGGAAACTGAAGCTTTCTTT. The encoded protein is CASSPGLGSETEAFF.

The V and J genes are TRBV11-2 and TRBJ1-6; 8 bases align to TRBD1. Per the germline V gene, CDR1 is SGHAT and CDR2 is FQNNGV. The CDR3 loop spans 17 amino acids. Trimming took 4 bases from V and 2 from J; bases not matched to a gene: 7. The CDR3, as DNA: TGTGCCAGCAGCTCGGTGGCAGGGGGCGCCTATAATTCACCCCTCCACTTT. It translates to CASSSVAGGAYNSPLHF.

The chain uses TRBV7-9 and TRBJ1-2, with 8 bases aligning to TRBD1. CDR3 length: 13 residues. V gave up 5 bases and J gave up 8 bases; unmatched junction bases: 7. Looked up from germline, CDR1 is SEHNR and CDR2 is FQNEAQ (reference sequence). CDR3 sequence reads: CASSPGQGQGYTF. CDR3 coding DNA: TGTGCCAGCAGCCCCGGACAGGGTCAGGGCTACACCTTC.

This clone was observed a handful of times. The CDR3 sequence: CASSYTGDHSPLHF. The CDR3 region has the DNA TGTGCCAGCAGCTATACAGGGGACCATTCACCCCTCCACTTT. The gene calls are TRBV7-9 and TRBJ1-6; 7 nucleotides align to TRBD1. V shed 4 bases, J shed 8 bases, and the junction held 5 bases outside the gene matches. CDR1 and CDR2 from the germline V gene are SEHNR and FQNEAQ (reference sequence). CDR3 size: 14 residues.

This CDR3 is CAIKDGTEGEAFF. The CDR3 DNA sequence: TGTGCCATCAAGGATGGGACAGAGGGTGAAGCTTTCTTT. The rearrangement joins TRBV10-3 to TRBJ1-1; 7 bases agree with TRBD1. The CDR3 consists of 13 residues. Germline trimming cut 7 bases from V and 7 bases from J; bases unmatched to any gene: 9. Germline V CDR1 and CDR2: ENHRY, SYGVKD.

The rearrangement uses TRBV12-5 and TRBJ2-7; 8 nucleotides align to TRBD1. The CDR3 has 16 residues. With 4 bases clipped from V and 3 bases from J, the junction kept 11 bases outside the gene matches. Germline V lookup: CDR1 LGHNT, CDR2 FRNRAP. In nucleotides, the CDR3 is TGTGCTAGTGGTTCCACCCGACAGGGGACGGTCTACGAGCAGTACTTC. Translating it yields CASGSTRQGTVYEQYF.

The CDR3 DNA reads TGCAGCGTTGAAGGGGGGGAGGATGAAAAACTGTTTTTT. Protein product: CSVEGGEDEKLFF. The rearrangement uses TRBV29-1 and TRBJ1-4; a weak D match, TRBD1 (5 bases). The CDR3 has 13 residues. From germline, CDR1 is SQVTM and CDR2 ANQGSEA. V lost 1 base, J lost 6 bases, and 9 bases lay in between.

Written as DNA, the CDR3 is TGTGCCAGCAGTGAAGAGGGGACTAGCGGTAGCACAGATACGCAGTATTTT. Amino acids: CASSEEGTSGSTDTQYF. V is TRBV6-4 and J is TRBJ2-3; 11 bases match TRBD2. The CDR3 totals 17 residues. Germline loops: CDR1 MRHNA, CDR2 SNTAGT. V trimming: 3 bases; J trimming: 0 bases; junction bases outside the gene matches: 5.

This chain joins TRBV5-1 and TRBJ2-3; 8 nucleotides match TRBD2. The CDR3 spans 16 residues. Germline CDR1 reads SGHRS; CDR2 reads YFSETQ. With V trimmed by 0 bases and J by 4 bases, 7 bases remained unmatched. CDR3 sequence (DNA): TGCGCCAGCAGCTTGGCCTCGGGGGGGTCCTCAGATACGCAGTATTTT. This sequence encodes CASSLASGGSSDTQYF.